A selection of T cell receptor beta chains follows, all from one sample in a study of blood T cell repertoires in COVID-19. Profiled with immunoSEQ multiplex PCR; TCRdb holds only in-frame clones, not every one. The data contain about 240,000 clones, 87% of them singletons. The sequenced sample was peripheral blood. The receptors derive from a man in his 60s who had recovered from COVID-19. CDR3s include the opening cysteine and the closing phenylalanine or tryptophan. Each record gives: D gene, V gene, J gene, clone size, CDR3 DNA, CDR3 protein. The D gene is left open where the match is weak. Clone size is stated in some rows and not others, as once, few, many or a class when expanded.

TRBD1	TRBV4-2	TRBJ2-3	-	TGTGCCAGCAGCCGGGACAGGAGCACAGATACGCAGTATTTT	CASSRDRSTDTQYF
TRBD2	TRBV5-1	TRBJ2-5	once	TGCGCCAGCAGTCACATTGGGGGGGTTCAAGAGACCCAGTACTTC	CASSHIGGVQETQYF
-	TRBV6-5	TRBJ2-3	-	TGTGCCAGCAGTTACCGAGTCGACAGTCCCACAGATACGCAGTATTTT	CASSYRVDSPTDTQYF
-	TRBV24-1	TRBJ1-2	-	TGTGCCACCTCTAGTGCTAACTATGGCTACACCTTC	CATSSANYGYTF
TRBD1	TRBV27	TRBJ2-3	-	TGTGCCAGCAGTCCGACAGGGTTGGGCACAGATACGCAGTATTTT	CASSPTGLGTDTQYF
-	TRBV13	TRBJ1-2	-	TGTGCCAGCAACCGGGGGGCCCTTTTCCCCAGCTATGGCTACACCTTC	CASNRGALFPSYGYTF
-	TRBV19	TRBJ1-5	-	TGTGCCAGTAGTATAGATCTCCCCAGGGTCAGCAATCAGCCCCAGCATTTT	CASSIDLPRVSNQPQHF
TRBD1	TRBV24-1	TRBJ1-4	-	TGTGCCACCAGTGATTCACAGGGGAGGCTGTTTTTT	CATSDSQGRLFF
-	TRBV7-2	TRBJ1-4	-	TGTGCCAGCAGCTTATTCCGGGGTGCAACTAATGAAAAACTGTTTTTT	CASSLFRGATNEKLFF
TRBD2	TRBV5-1	TRBJ2-2	-	TGCGCCAGCAGTTCGAGCGGGGTCACCGGGGAGCTGTTTTTT	CASSSSGVTGELFF
-	TRBV18	TRBJ1-4	-	TGTGCCAGCTCACCCCCTCAACTAAATGAAAAACTGTTTTTT	CASSPPQLNEKLFF
TRBD1	TRBV7-8	TRBJ1-2	-	TGTGCCAGCAGCTTACGCATTTGGGACAGCCAGTGGGGTGGCTACACCTTC	CASSLRIWDSQWGGYTF
-	TRBV5-1	TRBJ2-2	-	TGCGCCAGCAACCCGCTAGATAAGCGGACCGGGGAGCTGTTTTTT	CASNPLDKRTGELFF
TRBD1	TRBV9	TRBJ2-7	-	TGTGCCAGCAGCGTAGATGGGGACAGGAGCTCCTACGAGCAGTACTTC	CASSVDGDRSSYEQYF
-	TRBV27	TRBJ2-3	-	TGTGCCAGCAGTTTCAGACAGTCTTGGGATACGCAGTATTTT	CASSFRQSWDTQYF
TRBD2	TRBV19	TRBJ2-1	once	TGTGCCAGTAGTATGGAAGCGGGGGGGCCGTTTAATGAGCAGTTCTTC	CASSMEAGGPFNEQFF
TRBD1	TRBV2	TRBJ2-3	-	TGTGCCATCGACAGGGGAGGCACAGATACGCAGTATTTT	CAIDRGGTDTQYF
TRBD2	TRBV5-5	TRBJ2-2	-	TGTGCCAGCAGCTTGGTTAGCGGGGGGAACACCGGGGAGCTGTTTTTC	CASSLVSGGNTGELFF
-	TRBV3-1/TRBV3-2	TRBJ1-4	-	TGTGCCAGCAGCCAAGATACCGGCGCCTGGGAGATGTTTTTT	CASSQDTGAWEMFF
-	TRBV5-1	TRBJ1-3	once	TGCGCCAGCAGCTTGGACACGGGGTCTGGAAACACCATATATTTT	CASSLDTGSGNTIYF
TRBD1	TRBV6-5	TRBJ1-2	-	TGTGCCAGCAGAATTGGTGGACAGGGGGCGCTTGGCTACACCTTC	CASRIGGQGALGYTF
TRBD2	TRBV6-2/TRBV6-3	TRBJ2-3	-	TGTGCCAGCAGCCATCTAGCGGGGGGGTTCCTAGATACGCAGTATTTT	CASSHLAGGFLDTQYF
TRBD1	TRBV19	TRBJ2-1	-	TGTGCCAGTAGTCCGACGCCCCCGGACAGGGCGATACAGTTCTTC	CASSPTPPDRAIQFF
-	TRBV20-1	TRBJ1-2	once	TGCAGTGCTACCGCGGACTATGGCTACACCTTC	CSATADYGYTF
-	TRBV18	TRBJ2-3	-	TGTGCCAGCTCACCCAACAGGGAAGATACGCAGTATTTT	CASSPNREDTQYF
TRBD2	TRBV6-2/TRBV6-3	TRBJ2-3	-	TGTGCCAGCAGTTACGAGGTTGGTAGCGGGGACACAGATACGCAGTATTTT	CASSYEVGSGDTDTQYF
TRBD1	TRBV30	TRBJ2-1	-	TGTGCCTGGAGCACGGGACAGAGCTCCTACAATGAGCAGTTCTTC	CAWSTGQSSYNEQFF
-	TRBV4-1	TRBJ2-1	-	TGCGCCAGCAGCCAAGAATGGGGGCCGCAGTTCTTC	CASSQEWGPQFF
TRBD1	TRBV6-5	TRBJ2-2	-	TGTGCCAGCAGCCCGGGACAGGGTTTCACCGGGGAGCTGTTTTTT	CASSPGQGFTGELFF
TRBD1	TRBV2	TRBJ1-3	once	TGTGCCAGCAGTCAACAGGGGCGGGAAGGCAACACCATATATTTT	CASSQQGREGNTIYF
TRBD1	TRBV28	TRBJ2-7	-	TGTGCCAGCAGTCCCCAGACAGGGAGCTACGAGCAGTACTTC	CASSPQTGSYEQYF
-	TRBV6-5	TRBJ2-1	-	TGTGCCATCCTTTCGGCCCAAGCGCCCAATGAGCAGTTCTTC	CAILSAQAPNEQFF
-	TRBV7-6	TRBJ2-3	-	TGTGCCAGCAGCTTAGGCTGGGCCGGGGAGCGGACAGATACGCAGTATTTT	CASSLGWAGERTDTQYF
-	TRBV11-2	TRBJ1-5	-	TGTGCCAGCAGCTTAGCGGCGGGCCGCAATCAGCCCCAGCATTTT	CASSLAAGRNQPQHF
TRBD1	TRBV16	TRBJ2-3	-	TGTGCCAGCAGCCAATCTCGACAGGGGACAGATACGCAGTATTTT	CASSQSRQGTDTQYF
TRBD1	TRBV9	TRBJ2-3	-	TGTGCCAGCAGTACCGGGACAGGGGGGCCAGATACGCAGTATTTT	CASSTGTGGPDTQYF
TRBD1	TRBV6-5	TRBJ2-2	-	TGTGCCAGCAGTTCCCGACAGGGAGTCCCCGGGGAGCTGTTTTTT	CASSSRQGVPGELFF
-	TRBV3-1/TRBV3-2	TRBJ1-1	once	TGTGCCAGCAGCCAAGACCCACCTACAGGGATGAACACTGAAGCTTTCTTT	CASSQDPPTGMNTEAFF
-	TRBV3-1/TRBV3-2	TRBJ2-3	-	TGTGCCAGCAGCCGACTACTAGGGGGTTTTAGTACAGATACGCAGTATTTT	CASSRLLGGFSTDTQYF
-	TRBV7-9	TRBJ2-3	-	TGTGCCAGCAGCTTAGTGAGGGGGGGCCCTTCAGATACGCAGTATTTT	CASSLVRGGPSDTQYF
-	TRBV29-1	TRBJ1-1	-	TGCAGCGAAGTACAGGCAAACCTGAACACTGAAGCTTTCTTT	CSEVQANLNTEAFF
-	TRBV24-1	TRBJ2-3	-	TGTGCCACCAGTGATTTGTACAGTACAGATACGCAGTATTTT	CATSDLYSTDTQYF
-	TRBV7-8	TRBJ1-5	-	TGTGCCAGCAGCTTAGGCAGAAACAATCAGCCCCAGCATTTT	CASSLGRNNQPQHF
TRBD1	TRBV27	TRBJ2-2	-	TGTGCCAGCAGTTTATTAGAGAGACAGGGATTCACCGGGGAGCTGTTTTTT	CASSLLERQGFTGELFF
-	TRBV7-9	TRBJ1-4	-	TGTGCCAGCAGCTTAATCGGGGGACGGACGGGGGAAAAACTGTTTTTT	CASSLIGGRTGEKLFF
-	TRBV7-9	TRBJ1-4	-	TGTGCCAGCAGCTCGACTGTACATGAAAAACTGTTTTTT	CASSSTVHEKLFF
-	TRBV6-5	TRBJ1-6	-	TGTGCCAGCAGACTCTCGGGACAAGTTTATTCACCCCTCCACTTT	CASRLSGQVYSPLHF